The 22 T cell receptor beta chains below come from one sample, sequenced in a study of brain T cells in children with intractable seizures. TCRdb keeps only in-frame clones here, not all; method: immunoSEQ multiplex PCR. The sample has 110,000 or so clones; under 95% are singletons. The sample here was peripheral blood, taken at surgery. All receptors come from a boy under three years old with hemimegalencephaly and intractable seizures.

The chain has TRBV7-6 and TRBJ1-5; D might be TRBD1 (5 bases). CDR3 length: 13 residues. From germline, CDR1 is SGHVS and CDR2 FNYEAQ. Trimming shortened V by 3 bases and J by 4 bases, and 7 bases separated the two germline ends. CDR3 sequence: CASSLSGNQPQHF. Here the CDR3 DNA reads TGTGCCAGCAGCTTGTCAGGGAATCAGCCCCAGCATTTT.

The chain couples TRBV7-2 to TRBJ2-7, with 10 bases lining up with TRBD2. The V segment lost 1 base and the J segment 5 bases; nucleotides outside the gene matches: 8. Per the germline V gene, CDR1 is SGHTA and CDR2 is FQGNSA. This CDR3 spans 16 amino acids. The CDR3 bases are TGTGCCAGCAGCTTAGAGAAGCTAGCGGGAGAGCACGAGCAGTACTTC. Protein sequence: CASSLEKLAGEHEQYF.

The chain employs TRBV2 and TRBJ2-3; TRBD2 matches at 7 bases. From germline, CDR1 is SNHLY and CDR2 FYNNEI. The junction had 12 bases not matched to a gene; V was cut back by 2 bases and J by 4 bases. CDR3 length: 17 residues. For the CDR3, the DNA is TGTGCCAGCAGTGAAAACCGGGACTATTCCCGACCAGATACGCAGTATTTT. This gives the protein CASSENRDYSRPDTQYF.

The chain uses TRBV6-5 and TRBJ1-5; D is unclear. CDR3 length: 13 residues. Germline CDR1 is MNHEY and CDR2 is SVGAGI. Trimming took 2 bases from V and 6 from J, leaving 8 bases between them. The CDR3 nucleotides are TGTGCCAGCAGTTACGGGTATGGTCAGCCCCAGCATTTT. It encodes CASSYGYGQPQHF.

The chain recombines TRBV28 with TRBJ1-1; a weak D match, TRBD1 (5 bases). V lost 6 bases and J lost 2, with 25 bases in between. Germline V gives CDR1 MDHEN, CDR2 SYDVKM. This CDR3 region has 18 residues. The CDR3 protein is CASRWAGAPFRLNTEAFF. In DNA form, the CDR3 reads TGTGCCAGCAGATGGGCCGGGGCCCCTTTCCGGCTCAACACTGAAGCTTTCTTT.

The genes are TRBV27 and TRBJ2-7, with D possibly matching TRBD1 (5 bases). Trimming took off 5 bases at V and 5 bases at J, with 10 bases between the two ends. Looked up from germline, CDR1 is MNHEY and CDR2 is SMNVEV (reference sequence). This CDR3 is 12 amino acids long. This chain's CDR3 is CASSPLGHEQYF. The CDR3 DNA sequence: TGTGCCAGCAGTCCCTTGGGGCACGAGCAGTACTTC.

The chain couples TRBV5-1 to TRBJ2-7, with 10 bases lining up with TRBD2. The CDR3 spans 16 residues. Trimming cost V 4 bases and J 1 base; bases outside gene matches: 8. Germline V gives CDR1 SGHRS, CDR2 YFSETQ. The CDR3, as DNA: TGCGCCAGCAGCCTTGCCCTAGCGGGGGTTTCCTACGAGCAGTACTTC. This encodes CASSLALAGVSYEQYF.

V is TRBV6-5 and J is TRBJ2-1; D gene uncertain. CDR1 and CDR2 from the germline V gene are MNHEY and SVGAGI. This CDR3 comprises 14 residues. Trimming cost V 6 bases and J 11 bases, with 20 bases left between them. The CDR3 spells CASRKDGVSDQQFF. CDR3 coding DNA: TGTGCCAGCAGGAAGGACGGTGTGAGCGATCAGCAGTTCTTC.

The CDR3 coding sequence is TGCGCCAGCAGCCGATTCGCCGGGACCCCGAAGGGCAATGAGCAGTTCTTC. Its translation: CASSRFAGTPKGNEQFF. This rearrangement joins TRBV4-1 to TRBJ2-1; the D gene could be TRBD1 or TRBD2 (5 bases each). This CDR3 contains 17 residues. V dropped 4 bases and J dropped 6 bases, with 22 bases sitting between them. Germline V CDR1 and CDR2: MGHRA, YSYEKL.

This chain joins TRBV24-1 and TRBJ1-1; maybe TRBD1 (5 bases). Trimming shortened V by 1 base and J by 6 bases, and 8 bases separated the two germline ends. The CDR3 runs to 13 residues. The germline V gene has CDR1 KGHDR and CDR2 SFDVKD. CDR3 amino acids: CATSDFDRAEAFF. The DNA of the CDR3 is TGTGCCACCAGTGATTTTGACAGAGCTGAAGCTTTCTTT.

V and J are TRBV28 and TRBJ2-1; D unresolved. CDR3 length: 15 amino acids. V was cut by 6 bases and J by 0 bases, with 12 bases left in between. From germline, CDR1 is MDHEN and CDR2 SYDVKM. This CDR3 reads CASRDNSLSYNEQFF. In DNA, the CDR3 is TGTGCCAGCAGAGACAATTCCCTCTCCTACAATGAGCAGTTCTTC.

The chain employs TRBV18 and TRBJ1-5; D is unresolved. The CDR3 spans 15 residues. V lost 3 bases and J lost 0, with 9 bases in between. Germline V gene sequence: CDR1 KGHSH, CDR2 LQKENI. CDR3 sequence: CASSPQGASNQPQHF. The CDR3 DNA follows: TGTGCCAGCTCACCCCAAGGTGCTAGCAATCAGCCCCAGCATTTT.

CDR3 protein: CASTAETGISYEQYF. The DNA for the CDR3 is TGTGCCAGCACAGCCGAGACAGGGATTTCCTACGAGCAGTACTTC. V and J are TRBV2 and TRBJ2-7; 7 nucleotides match TRBD1. Trimming at V came to 7 bases and at J to 1 base, leaving 10 bases not matched to a gene. CDR3 length equals 15 residues. Germline V gene sequence: CDR1 SNHLY, CDR2 FYNNEI.

The rearrangement links TRBV19 to TRBJ1-1, with D maybe TRBD1 (5 bases). Germline CDR1 LNHDA, CDR2 SQIVND (reference sequence). There are 14 residues in the CDR3. V lost 6 bases and J 1 base, leaving 12 bases between the germline ends. For the CDR3, the DNA is TGTGCCAGTAGATTCGGGGCCCCGAACACTGAAGCTTTCTTT. Amino acid sequence: CASRFGAPNTEAFF.

The J gene is TRBJ1-6, the V gene TRBV6-5, with TRBD1 matching over 10 bases. Per germline, CDR1 MNHEY and CDR2 SVGAGI. The J segment lost 10 bases and the V segment lost 10 bases, leaving 7 bases of the junction unmatched. There are 13 residues in the CDR3. This CDR3 is CATLGQGRSPLHF. The DNA of the CDR3 is TGTGCCACCCTGGGACAGGGGCGGTCACCCCTCCACTTT.

The chain uses TRBV9 and TRBJ2-7, with a weak D call TRBD2 (7 bases). The germline V and J ends were trimmed by 2 bases and 2 bases, with 11 bases remaining between them. Germline-derived CDR1 and CDR2 are SGDLS and YYNGEE. The CDR3 runs to 14 residues. The DNA for the CDR3 is TGTGCCAGCAGCGTGGGAGGGGGAACCTACGAGCAGTACTTC. Translated, it gives CASSVGGGTYEQYF.

The chain joins TRBV28 to TRBJ2-4; D is possibly TRBD1 or TRBD2 (5 bases each). CDR1 and CDR2 (germline): MDHEN, SYDVKM. This CDR3 has 16 amino acids. V lost 10 bases and J 3 bases, leaving 22 bases between the germline ends. The DNA for the CDR3 is TGTGCCACCTCGGGACCGGGCGCTATTGGCAAAAACATTCAGTACTTC. Protein: CATSGPGAIGKNIQYF.

The rearrangement joins TRBV11-3 to TRBJ2-7, with D possibly TRBD1 on 6 matching bases. Germline CDR1 is SGHNT and CDR2 is YENEEA. Between the trimmed V and J ends, which lost 5 bases and 0 bases, there was a span of 11 bases. The CDR3 runs 14 residues. CDR3 coding DNA: TGTGCCAGCAGCCCCGGACAGAGCTCCTACGAGCAGTACTTC. This gives the protein CASSPGQSSYEQYF.

This chain joins TRBV10-1 and TRBJ1-6; D is undetermined. This CDR3 spans 15 amino acids. In germline, CDR1 is WNHNN, CDR2 SYGVQD (reference sequence). V was pared by 11 bases and J by 0 bases, with 14 bases between. CDR3 sequence reads: CAYRRRSSYNSPLHF. In DNA, the CDR3 is TGCGCCTACCGGAGACGGAGCTCCTATAATTCACCCCTCCACTTT.

V is TRBV20-1 and J is TRBJ2-1; 9 bases align to TRBD2. Germline V gene sequence: CDR1 DFQATT, CDR2 SNEGSKA (reference sequence). The CDR3 contains 13 residues. Trimming took 3 bases from V and 10 from J; bases not matched to a gene: 7. CDR3 region: CSASLAGDREQFF. DNA for the CDR3: TGCAGTGCTAGTTTAGCGGGAGATAGAGAGCAGTTCTTC.

V and J are TRBV28 and TRBJ1-1, with a possible D match to TRBD1 (5 bases). The V gene lost 2 bases and the J gene lost 4 bases, with 8 bases spanning the gap. This CDR3 comprises 13 residues. Germline lookup yields CDR1 MDHEN and CDR2 SYDVKM. The CDR3 loop is CASSLQGRTEAFF. DNA for the CDR3: TGTGCCAGCAGTTTACAGGGTCGCACTGAAGCTTTCTTT. The full variable domain, completed using reference TRBV28 and TRBJ1-1, is DVKVTQSSRYLVKRTGEKVFLECVQDMDHENMFWYRQDPGLGLRLIYFSYDVKMKEKGDIPEGYSVSREKKERFSLILESASTNQTSMYLCASSLQGRTEAFFGQGTRLTVV.

The rearrangement links TRBV5-1 to TRBJ2-1; D call uncertain. Trimming took 5 bases from V and 10 from J, leaving 13 bases between them. Germline-derived CDR1 and CDR2 are SGHRS and YFSETQ. The CDR3 extends over 12 amino acids. The CDR3 sequence is CASRQEEWEQFF. The CDR3 nucleotides are TGCGCCAGCAGACAAGAGGAGTGGGAGCAGTTCTTC.